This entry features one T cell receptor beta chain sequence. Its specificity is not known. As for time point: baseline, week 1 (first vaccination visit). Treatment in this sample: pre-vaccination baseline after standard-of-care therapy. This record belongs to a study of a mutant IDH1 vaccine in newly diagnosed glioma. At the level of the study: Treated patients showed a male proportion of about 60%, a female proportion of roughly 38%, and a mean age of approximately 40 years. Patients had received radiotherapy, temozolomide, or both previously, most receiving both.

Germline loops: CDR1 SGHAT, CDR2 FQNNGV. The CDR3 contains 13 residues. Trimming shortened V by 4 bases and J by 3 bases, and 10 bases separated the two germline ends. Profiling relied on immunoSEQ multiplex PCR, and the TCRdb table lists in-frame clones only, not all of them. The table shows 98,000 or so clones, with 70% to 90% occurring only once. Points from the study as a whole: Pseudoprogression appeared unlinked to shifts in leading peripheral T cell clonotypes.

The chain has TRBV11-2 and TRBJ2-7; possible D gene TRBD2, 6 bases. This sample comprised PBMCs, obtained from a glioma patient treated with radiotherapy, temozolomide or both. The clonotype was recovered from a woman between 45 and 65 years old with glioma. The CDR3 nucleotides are TGTGCCAGCAGCTCGGGACTCCGCTACGAGCAGTACTTC. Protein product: CASSSGLRYEQYF.